This TCR beta chain came from a study of coeliac disease. Study-level findings and limits: Lower clonality than controls marked TRB and TRG repertoires from active celiac intraepithelial and lamina propria samples. The authors considered this approach unsuitable for unbiased detection of gliadin-specific T cells. TRB repertoires were largely private, with most amino acid sequences found in only one sample.

Each fraction contributed one approximately 490,000-cell aliquot for sequencing. The CDR3 contains 15 residues. Germline CDR1 reads SEHNR; CDR2 reads FQNEAQ (reference sequence). V lost 5 bases to trimming and J lost 6 bases; unmatched junction nucleotides: 8. Produced via immunoSEQ multiplex PCR; TCRdb's table is partial and in-frame only. The sample lists about 6,700 clones; roughly two thirds were seen once. This clone was picked up a small number of times. What it binds is not known. This chain connects TRBV7-9 to TRBJ2-2, with 8 bases lining up with TRBD1. The sequencing sample was made of lamina propria lymphocytes from the gut. The source is a woman between 18 and 29 years old with active celiac disease. The CDR3 reads CASSAGSTGAGELFF. CDR3 coding DNA: TGTGCCAGCAGCGCCGGATCGACAGGGGCCGGGGAGCTGTTTTTT.